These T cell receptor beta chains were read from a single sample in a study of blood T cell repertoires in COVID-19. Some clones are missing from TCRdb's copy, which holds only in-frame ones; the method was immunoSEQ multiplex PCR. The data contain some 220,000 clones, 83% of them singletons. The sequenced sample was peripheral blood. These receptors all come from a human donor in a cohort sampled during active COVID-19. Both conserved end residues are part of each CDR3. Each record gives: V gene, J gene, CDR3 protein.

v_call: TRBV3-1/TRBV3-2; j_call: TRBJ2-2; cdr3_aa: CASSLGTSGSSTGELFF
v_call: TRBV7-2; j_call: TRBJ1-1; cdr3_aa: CASSLQPTGNTEAFF
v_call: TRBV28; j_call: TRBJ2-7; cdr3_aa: CASSLTGTGISYEQYF
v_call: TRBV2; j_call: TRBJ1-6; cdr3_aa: CASSEVTGGSYNSPLHF
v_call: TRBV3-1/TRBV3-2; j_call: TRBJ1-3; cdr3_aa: CASSQETGNTIYF
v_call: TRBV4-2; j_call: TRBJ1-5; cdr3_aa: CASSQDSGSRSNQPQHF
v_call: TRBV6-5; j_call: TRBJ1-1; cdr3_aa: CASSYFSRDTEAFF
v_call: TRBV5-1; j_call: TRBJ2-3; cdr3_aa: CASSLQGRSTDTQYF
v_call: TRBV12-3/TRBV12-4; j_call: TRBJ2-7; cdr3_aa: CATSRGYEQYF
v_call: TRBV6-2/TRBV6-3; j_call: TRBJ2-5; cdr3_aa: CASSYSWRETQYF
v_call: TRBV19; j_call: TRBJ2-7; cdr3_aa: CASANGLAVLYEQYF
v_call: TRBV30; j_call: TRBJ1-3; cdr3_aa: CTADSGNTIYF
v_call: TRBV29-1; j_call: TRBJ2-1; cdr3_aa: CSSGQGSNEQFF
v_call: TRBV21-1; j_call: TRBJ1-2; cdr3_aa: CASSKAPGQNYGYTF
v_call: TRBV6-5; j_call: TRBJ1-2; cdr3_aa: CASREGQGGNYGYTF
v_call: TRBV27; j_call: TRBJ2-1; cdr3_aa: CASSPGLAGGQNEQFF
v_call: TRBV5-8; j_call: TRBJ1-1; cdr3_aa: CASSRTGDATEAFF
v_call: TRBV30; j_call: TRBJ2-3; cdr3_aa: CAWSRDRGTDTQYF
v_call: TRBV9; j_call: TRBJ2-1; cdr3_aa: CASSVDRQRNNEQFF
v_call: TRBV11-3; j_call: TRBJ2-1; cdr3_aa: CASSSSGHYNEQFF
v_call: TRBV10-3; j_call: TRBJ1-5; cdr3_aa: CAISESPGEQPQHF
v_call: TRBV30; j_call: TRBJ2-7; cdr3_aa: CAWSQRLGTGGNEQYF
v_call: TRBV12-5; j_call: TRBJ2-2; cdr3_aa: CASGPGAGGPGTGELFF
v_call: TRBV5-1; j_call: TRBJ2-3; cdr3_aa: CASSLGTSGDTDTQYF
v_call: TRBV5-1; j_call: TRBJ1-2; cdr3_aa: CASSLSPGGVAGYTF